This T cell receptor (beta chain) was documented in a study of cytomegalovirus exposure and HLA in healthy donors. A multiplex PCR was run with 60 Vbeta primers and 13 Jbeta primers. Here immunoSEQ multiplex PCR was the method, and the copy in TCRdb shows in-frame clones only, minus some. In the table there are around 130,000 clones, around 79% of which are singletons. The CDR3 runs to 15 residues. V lost 3 bases and J lost 4; bases outside the gene matches: 4. Germline loops: CDR1 SGDLS, CDR2 YYNGEE. This sequence joins TRBV9 and TRBJ2-1; 10 positions agree with TRBD2. Sequencing input: PBMCs. The receptor comes from a woman aged 40 to 50 in good health and CMV-seropositive. The CDR3 is CASSATSGDYNEQFF. The CDR3 nucleotides read TGTGCCAGCAGCGCAACTAGCGGGGATTACAATGAGCAGTTCTTC.